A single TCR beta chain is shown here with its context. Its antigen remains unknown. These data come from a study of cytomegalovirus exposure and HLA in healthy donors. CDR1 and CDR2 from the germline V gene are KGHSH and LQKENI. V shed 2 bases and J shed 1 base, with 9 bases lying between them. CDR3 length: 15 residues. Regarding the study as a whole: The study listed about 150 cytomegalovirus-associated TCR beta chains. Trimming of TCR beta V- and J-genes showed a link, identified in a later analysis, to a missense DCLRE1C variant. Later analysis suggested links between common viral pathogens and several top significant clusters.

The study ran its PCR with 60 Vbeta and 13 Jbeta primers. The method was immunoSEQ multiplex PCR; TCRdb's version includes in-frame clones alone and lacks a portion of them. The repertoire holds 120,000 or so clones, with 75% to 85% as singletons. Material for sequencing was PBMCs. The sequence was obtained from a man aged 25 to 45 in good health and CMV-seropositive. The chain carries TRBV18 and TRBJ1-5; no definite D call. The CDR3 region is CASSPSGGSNQPQHF. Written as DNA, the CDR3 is TGTGCCAGCTCACCATCAGGTGGGAGCAATCAGCCCCAGCATTTT.